This TCR beta chain was captured in a study of CD8+CD57+ T cells in acquired aplastic anemia. Study as a whole: Quantities of DNA derived from sorted CD4+ and CD8+ cells averaged approximately 3.3 ug. Findings and caveats of the study: Sharing between patients and controls was observed for roughly 30 CD8+ CDR3 sequences.

To note about this clonotype: The antigen is undetermined.

Per the germline V gene, CDR1 is SNHLY and CDR2 is FYNNEI. This CDR3 region has 13 residues. The V end was cut by 6 bases, the J end by 0 bases, with 5 bases between. CD8+CD57+ cell expansion, shown by flow cytometry, had occurred in the patients selected for sequencing. Researchers used genomic DNA as the template to profile TCR beta VDJ and CDR3. A single record per CDR3 protein comes from TCRdb applying MiXCR to the reads. Found here are 450,000 to 600,000 distinct CDR3 sequences, less than 35% of them singletons; the top ten hold roughly 0.89%. The origin of this receptor is a human donor with aplastic anemia. The specimen was sorted CD4+, CD8+, or CD8+CD57+ T cells (not recorded which) from PBMCs. The chain uses TRBV2 and TRBJ1-4; D is ambiguous. CDR3 nucleotides: TGTGCCAGCAGGCCGGCAACTAATGAAAAACTGTTTTTT. Encoded protein: CASRPATNEKLFF.